The 26 T cell receptor beta chains below come from one sample, sequenced in a study of blood T cells in healthy people across ages. Then a second PCR, running roughly 6 to 12 cycles, was carried out with a sample-barcoded 5' primer and a J-beta primer mix. TCRdb reprocessed the 5' RACE reads with MiXCR, giving one entry per CDR3 protein. In the table there are about 1.8 million distinct CDR3 sequences, less than 50% of which are singletons. Material: blood. Receptor source: a woman aged 40 to 55 in good health.

CDR3 residues: CASRQLAGGTYEQYF. The DNA for the CDR3 is TGTGCCAGCAGGCAACTAGCGGGGGGAACCTACGAGCAGTACTTC. The J gene is TRBJ2-7, the V gene TRBV6-5; the match to TRBD2 covers 12 bases. J lost 2 bases, V lost 6 bases, and 5 bases had no gene match. The CDR3 loop spans 15 amino acids. Per germline, CDR1 MNHEY and CDR2 SVGAGI.

The chain has TRBV7-2 and TRBJ2-5, with D unresolved. The DNA end is more similar to TRBJ2-7, so the J call may be wrong. The CDR3 is made up of 14 amino acids. Germline CDR1 is SGHTA and CDR2 is FQGNSA. CDR3 coding DNA: TGTGCCAGCAGCCCACAACCACTTCTAACCGAGCAGTACTTC. Amino acids: CASSPQPLLTEQYF.

The gene calls are TRBV20-1 and TRBJ2-1; 8 bases match TRBD2. Trimming removed 5 bases from V and 1 base from J; junction bases left unmatched: 7. The CDR3 spans 15 residues. CDR1 is DFQATT, CDR2 SNEGSKA, per germline (reference sequence). The CDR3 loop is CSAAGTRESYNEQFF. The CDR3 nucleotides read TGCAGTGCTGCCGGGACTAGGGAATCCTACAATGAGCAGTTCTTC.

The gene calls are TRBV7-8 and TRBJ2-5, with 11 nucleotides matching TRBD2. V gave up 5 bases and J gave up 0 bases; unmatched junction bases: 11. Germline assignment: CDR1 SGHVS and CDR2 FQNEAQ. The CDR3 is 18 residues long. DNA of the CDR3: TGTGCCAGCAGCGGACACAGACTAGCGGGGCTCCACCAAGAGACCCAGTACTTC. Protein: CASSGHRLAGLHQETQYF.

The CDR3 nucleotides read TGCAGTGCTAGGCAGGGGGATAACTATGGCTACACCTTC. This sequence encodes CSARQGDNYGYTF. This chain joins TRBV20-1 and TRBJ1-2; TRBD1 matches at 7 bases. Per the germline V gene, CDR1 is DFQATT and CDR2 is SNEGSKA (reference sequence). The CDR3 runs 13 residues. Germline trimming cut 3 bases from V and 1 base from J; bases unmatched to any gene: 2.

This clonotype was recorded a few times. The V gene is TRBV20-1, the J gene TRBJ2-7; possible D gene TRBD1, 5 bases. V dropped 5 bases and J dropped 6 bases, with 14 bases sitting between them. The CDR3 has 12 amino acids. CDR1 and CDR2 from the germline V gene are DFQATT and SNEGSKA (reference sequence). CDR3 DNA: TGCAGTGCTGCGGCAGGGTTAGGCGAGCAGTACTTC. Translation gives CSAAAGLGEQYF.

This chain uses TRBV6-5 with TRBJ1-2; D is unclear. The V gene lost 4 bases and the J gene lost 1 base, with 16 bases spanning the gap. The CDR3 sequence is 16 residues long. Germline CDR1 reads MNHEY; CDR2 reads SVGAGI. Written as DNA, the CDR3 is TGTGCCAGCAGTTCCCCCCTGGGAGTGGGTAACTATGGCTACACCTTC. As protein: CASSSPLGVGNYGYTF.

A few counts support this clonotype. V usage is TRBV28 and J usage is TRBJ2-5; D may be TRBD1 (6 bases). The CDR3 sequence is 18 residues long. Germline CDR1 and CDR2: MDHEN and SYDVKM. Trimming took off 5 bases at V and 3 bases at J, with 25 bases between the two ends. The CDR3 spells CASSTFNHRGTNKETQYF. As DNA, the CDR3 is TGTGCCAGCAGTACCTTCAACCACAGAGGGACAAACAAAGAGACCCAGTACTTC.

Details on this clonotype: The junction departs from germline at one end; a sequencing error may be responsible. V gene TRBV15 combines with J gene TRBJ2-5; D not resolved. From germline, CDR1 is LNHNV and CDR2 YYDKDF (reference sequence). This CDR3 contains 15 residues. As DNA, the CDR3 is TGTGCCACCGGCAGAGATGAAGGGTTGCAAGAGACCCAGTACTTC. It codes for CATGRDEGLQETQYF.

This clonotype has only a few counts. This rearrangement joins TRBV20-1 to TRBJ2-5; 8 bases are a match to TRBD2. CDR1 DFQATT and CDR2 SNEGSKA come from the germline V gene (reference sequence). There are 14 residues in the CDR3. The J segment lost 3 bases and the V segment lost 3 bases, leaving 6 bases of the junction unmatched. The CDR3 DNA sequence: TGCAGTGCTAGGGGGACTAGAGTCAAAGAGACCCAGTACTTC. Translation gives CSARGTRVKETQYF.

This rearrangement joins TRBV27 to TRBJ1-2, with 8 bases that match TRBD1. The CDR3 is made up of 13 amino acids. Germline CDR1 reads MNHEY; CDR2 reads SMNVEV (reference sequence). The V and J ends lost 6 bases and 7 bases, in that order; junction bases with no gene match: 7. CDR3 protein: CASRERTGFGYTF. The CDR3 bases are TGTGCCAGCAGAGAGCGGACAGGGTTTGGCTACACCTTC.

This clonotype showed up just a few times. The chain combines TRBV7-2 with TRBJ2-7; either TRBD1 or TRBD2 may supply D (6 bases each). Trimming took off 7 bases at V and 0 bases at J, with 16 bases between the two ends. Per the germline V gene, CDR1 is SGHTA and CDR2 is FQGNSA. This CDR3 contains 15 residues. The CDR3 DNA reads TGTGCCAGCACCCCGGAACGGGGGCCCTCCTACGAGCAGTACTTC. The encoded protein is CASTPERGPSYEQYF.

The chain recombines TRBV25-1 with TRBJ2-5, with 8 bases matching TRBD2. With V trimmed by 7 bases and J by 6 bases, 10 bases remained unmatched. Looked up from germline, CDR1 is MGHDK and CDR2 is SYGVNS. The CDR3 extends over 14 amino acids. The CDR3 nucleotides read TGTGCCAGCACCTCCAACCGCGGGGGGAAGACCCAGTACTTC. Protein product: CASTSNRGGKTQYF.

This chain links TRBV6-5 with TRBJ1-5; maybe TRBD1 (5 bases). V gave up 6 bases and J gave up 4 bases, with 19 bases separating them. The V gene's germline CDR1 is MNHEY and CDR2 SVGAGI. CDR3 length: 16 amino acids. The CDR3 sequence is CASSPTGRGLNQPQHF. The CDR3 DNA follows: TGTGCCAGCAGCCCAACCGGACGGGGGTTAAATCAGCCCCAGCATTTT.

V and J are TRBV12-3 or TRBV12-4 and TRBJ1-4; 7 nucleotides agree with TRBD1. The CDR3 runs 14 residues. Trimming cost V 4 bases and J 8 bases; bases outside gene matches: 7. The CDR3 region is CASSYQGVGEKLFF. CDR3 nucleotide sequence: TGTGCCAGCAGTTACCAGGGGGTGGGGGAAAAACTGTTTTTT.

The rearrangement uses TRBV12-3 or TRBV12-4 and TRBJ1-2, with D unresolved. V lost 5 bases, J lost 4 bases, and 14 bases lay in between. The length of the CDR3 is 14 residues. The CDR3 spells CASSREYGVYGYTF. CDR3 sequence (DNA): TGTGCCAGCAGTCGCGAATACGGTGTCTATGGCTACACCTTC.

The chain recombines TRBV28 with TRBJ1-3; D is undetermined. Trimming removed 11 bases at V and 0 bases at J, with 8 bases between. The CDR3 totals 12 residues. Germline CDR1 reads MDHEN; CDR2 reads SYDVKM. The CDR3 loop reads CALRASGNTIYF. The CDR3 DNA reads TGTGCCTTAAGAGCCTCTGGAAACACCATATATTTT.

This chain uses TRBV29-1 with TRBJ2-3; 10 positions agree with TRBD1. CDR1 SQVTM and CDR2 ANQGSEA come from the germline V gene. J was trimmed by 5 bases and V by 3 bases; bases with no gene match: 5. CDR3 length: 14 amino acids. CDR3 DNA: TGCAGCGTTGAGGGGACAGGGGTTGTAGATACGCAGTATTTT. Protein product: CSVEGTGVVDTQYF.

The chain couples TRBV4-1 to TRBJ2-4, with 10 bases that match TRBD1. The end of the DNA aligns better with TRBJ2-5, so the J call may be wrong. The CDR3 consists of 16 residues. The germline CDR1 and CDR2 sequences are MGHRA and YSYEKL. The chain's CDR3 is CASSLGQGLPQETQYF. Written as DNA, the CDR3 is TGCGCCAGCAGCTTGGGACAGGGGCTCCCCCAAGAGACCCAGTACTTC.

This clonotype was observed a handful of times. V usage is TRBV10-3 and J usage is TRBJ1-5, with 7 bases that match TRBD1. Germline lookup yields CDR1 ENHRY and CDR2 SYGVKD. The V gene end was trimmed by 2 bases and the J gene end by 1 base; junction bases not matched to a gene: 2. The CDR3 has 15 residues. CDR3 sequence: CAISEGGQSNQPQHF. CDR3 coding DNA: TGTGCCATCAGTGAGGGGGGACAGAGCAATCAGCCCCAGCATTTT.

This clonotype was picked up a small number of times. V is TRBV2 and J is TRBJ2-5, with D perhaps matching TRBD1 (6 bases). Germline V gene lookup returns CDR1 SNHLY and CDR2 FYNNEI. There are 14 residues in the CDR3. Trimming shortened V by 6 bases and J by 1 base, and 12 bases separated the two germline ends. DNA for the CDR3: TGTGCCAGCAGGCCCAGACAGGTCCAAGAGACCCAGTACTTC. Encoded protein: CASRPRQVQETQYF.

V and J are TRBV7-8 and TRBJ2-1; D is possibly TRBD2 (6 bases). The V gene's germline CDR1 is SGHVS and CDR2 FQNEAQ. The CDR3 has 16 residues. Trimming removed 1 base from V and 2 bases from J, with 12 bases in between. CDR3 sequence reads: CASSLGWGVPYNEQFF. CDR3 nucleotide sequence: TGTGCCAGCAGCTTAGGGTGGGGGGTTCCCTACAATGAGCAGTTCTTC.

The chain's CDR3 is CASRTYRADEQYF. Written as DNA, the CDR3 is TGTGCCAGCAGGACTTACAGGGCGGACGAGCAGTACTTC. V gene TRBV2 combines with J gene TRBJ2-7; TRBD1 is a possible D gene (6 bases). Trimming cost V 6 bases and J 5 bases, with 14 bases left between them. The germline gives CDR1 SNHLY, CDR2 FYNNEI. The CDR3 contains 13 residues.

This clonotype was detected a few times. CDR3 sequence reads: CASSETVANEQFF. The CDR3 region has the DNA TGTGCCAGCAGTGAAACGGTAGCCAATGAGCAGTTCTTC. The V call is TRBV2, the J call TRBJ2-1; D gene uncertain. V shed 2 bases and J shed 6 bases, with 8 bases lying between them. This CDR3 has 13 amino acids. In germline, CDR1 is SNHLY, CDR2 FYNNEI.

The CDR3: CASFAGGTDTQYF. Written as DNA, the CDR3 is TGCGCCAGCTTCGCCGGAGGGACAGATACGCAGTATTTT. This chain joins TRBV5-1 and TRBJ2-3, with TRBD2 as a possible D gene (6 bases). In germline, CDR1 is SGHRS, CDR2 YFSETQ. CDR3 length equals 13 residues. Trimming cost V 7 bases and J 3 bases, with 12 bases left between them. Full variable domain (missing parts from reference TRBV5-1 and TRBJ2-3): KAGVTQTPRYLIKTRGQQVTLSCSPISGHRSVSWYQQTPGQGLQFLFEYFSETQRNKGNFPGRFSGRQFSNSRSEMNVSTLELGDSALYLCASFAGGTDTQYFGPGTRLTVL.

In this sample, this clonotype turned up a few times. The chain recombines TRBV3-1 with TRBJ1-2; D unclear. Germline V gene sequence: CDR1 LGHDT, CDR2 YNNKEL (reference sequence). This CDR3 has 14 residues. V was trimmed by 0 bases and J by 4 bases, leaving 9 bases between them. The CDR3 DNA reads as TGTGCCAGCAGCCAAGATCCGGGTCCCTATGGCTACACCTTC. This sequence encodes CASSQDPGPYGYTF.